This TCR beta chain is from a study of Ad26.COV2.S vaccination and SARS-CoV-2 variants. In the study overall: Intramuscular Ad26.COV2.S at 5x10^10 or 1x10^11 viral particles. Study results and caveats: Spike-specific CD8+ and CD4+ T cell responses reportedly showed substantial breadth after vaccination.

Assay: immunoSEQ multiplex PCR; the TCRdb copy retains only in-frame clones and omits some. The table lists some 320,000 clones, roughly 80% of them singletons. Treatment in this sample: approximately 18 received Ad26.COV2.S at low or high dose, single or two shots; about 5 received placebo; per-sample allocation not given. Collection of samples fell on day 63 after the first vaccine or placebo injection. A note on this clone: The antigen is undetermined.

The sequencing used peripheral blood, collected in a trial of Ad26.COV2.S vaccine versus placebo. This sequence originates from a person between 18 and 59 years old who received the Ad26.COV2.S COVID-19 vaccine or a placebo.

For the CDR3, the DNA is TGTGCCAGCAGGATCGGCAGCACAGATACGCAGTATTTT. It translates to CASRIGSTDTQYF. The chain couples TRBV5-4 to TRBJ2-3, with D unclear. With 5 bases removed from V and 0 bases from J, the gap between germline ends came to 7 bases. The CDR3 is made up of 13 amino acids. Germline V lookup: CDR1 SGHNT, CDR2 YYREEE (reference sequence).